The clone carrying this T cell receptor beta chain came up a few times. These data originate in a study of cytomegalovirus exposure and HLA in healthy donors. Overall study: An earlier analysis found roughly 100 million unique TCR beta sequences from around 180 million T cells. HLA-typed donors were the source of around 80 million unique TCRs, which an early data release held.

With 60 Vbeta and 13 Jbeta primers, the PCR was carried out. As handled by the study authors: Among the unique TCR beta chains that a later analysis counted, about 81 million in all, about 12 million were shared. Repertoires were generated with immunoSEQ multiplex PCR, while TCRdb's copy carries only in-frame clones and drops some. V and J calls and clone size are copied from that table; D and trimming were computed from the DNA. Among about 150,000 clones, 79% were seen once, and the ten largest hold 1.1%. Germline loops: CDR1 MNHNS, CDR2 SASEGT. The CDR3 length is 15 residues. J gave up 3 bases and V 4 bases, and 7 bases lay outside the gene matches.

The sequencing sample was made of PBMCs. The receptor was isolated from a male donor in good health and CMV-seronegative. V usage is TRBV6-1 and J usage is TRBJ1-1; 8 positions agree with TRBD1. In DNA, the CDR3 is TGTGCCAGCAGTGGGCAGGGGGCGCGTGACACTGAAGCTTTCTTT. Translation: CASSGQGARDTEAFF.